The 17 T cell receptor beta chains below come from one sample, sequenced in a study of blood T cell repertoires in COVID-19. TCRdb's copy holds only in-frame clones and misses some; the assay was immunoSEQ multiplex PCR. The repertoire holds tens of thousands of clones, with about 90% as singletons. Sample: peripheral blood. The receptors stem from a woman of 80 years or more with COVID-19, enrolled during active disease.

The chain joins TRBV5-1 to TRBJ1-4; no clear D. The CDR3 extends over 16 amino acids. V shed 0 bases and J shed 10 bases, with 19 bases lying between them. Germline V gives CDR1 SGHRS, CDR2 YFSETQ. The CDR3: CASSLGVKEGLGKLFF. CDR3 coding DNA: TGCGCCAGCAGCTTGGGGGTTAAGGAAGGACTGGGAAAACTGTTTTTT.

This clone was picked up a small number of times. The CDR3 DNA reads as TGTGCCAGCAGCAAGGACAGGAACACTGAAGCTTTCTTT. As protein: CASSKDRNTEAFF. The chain couples TRBV21-1 to TRBJ1-1; TRBD1 is taken as the D call from the table, unchecked against the DNA. TRBV21-1 is deemed a pseudogene. This CDR3 contains 13 residues.

The chain has TRBV6-1 and TRBJ1-3; a weak D match, TRBD1 (5 bases). Germline CDR1 reads MNHNS; CDR2 reads SASEGT. This CDR3 region has 15 residues. Trimming cost V 3 bases and J 0 bases, with 9 bases left between them. Here the CDR3 reads CASSERQSSGNTIYF. CDR3 coding DNA: TGTGCCAGCAGTGAGAGACAGAGCTCTGGAAACACCATATATTTT.

The gene calls are TRBV7-6 and TRBJ2-7; a weak D match, TRBD2 (6 bases). Trimming stripped 8 bases from V and 1 base from J, with 15 bases between. The CDR3 extends over 14 amino acids. In germline, CDR1 is SGHVS, CDR2 FNYEAQ. The CDR3 loop is CASQLGGPSYEQYF. CDR3 sequence (DNA): TGTGCCAGCCAGCTGGGGGGACCTTCCTACGAGCAGTACTTC.

A few counts support this clone. The chain recombines TRBV19 with TRBJ1-1; D is possibly TRBD1 (5 bases). Between the trimmed V and J ends, which lost 5 bases and 1 base, there was a span of 11 bases. The germline V gene has CDR1 LNHDA and CDR2 SQIVND (reference sequence). This CDR3 region has 14 residues. CDR3 protein: CASSPQGRNTEAFF. CDR3 nucleotides: TGTGCCAGTAGTCCTCAGGGTCGGAACACTGAAGCTTTCTTT.

The chain employs TRBV2 and TRBJ2-1; TRBD2 matches at 9 bases. The CDR3 is made up of 17 amino acids. Germline CDR1 and CDR2: SNHLY and FYNNEI. V lost 4 bases to trimming and J lost 3 bases; unmatched junction nucleotides: 10. CDR3 protein: CASSASGGLGNYNEQFF. Here the CDR3 DNA reads TGTGCCAGCAGTGCAAGCGGGGGGCTCGGCAACTACAATGAGCAGTTCTTC.

The chain couples TRBV27 to TRBJ1-1; D uncertain. The CDR3 is 15 residues long. Germline-derived CDR1 and CDR2 are MNHEY and SMNVEV (reference sequence). V was shortened by 3 bases and J by 1 base, with 12 bases between the two germline ends. The CDR3 region has the DNA TGTGCCAGCAGTTTTAGCCCTTCGGAGAACACTGAAGCTTTCTTT. This translates into CASSFSPSENTEAFF.

The genes are TRBV3-1 (or the pseudogene TRBV3-2) and TRBJ2-2; maybe TRBD1 (6 bases). Per the germline V gene, CDR1 is LGHDT and CDR2 is YNNKEL (reference sequence). Trimming took off 2 bases at V and 0 bases at J, with 10 bases between the two ends. CDR3 size: 16 residues. CDR3 sequence reads: CASSQRGGTNTGELFF. CDR3 nucleotides: TGTGCCAGCAGCCAAAGAGGGGGTACGAACACCGGGGAGCTGTTTTTT.

The V gene is TRBV19, the J gene TRBJ1-5, with 7 positions matching TRBD1. After removal of 5 bases from V and 3 bases from J, the junction contained 7 bases not matched to a gene. Germline CDR1 is LNHDA and CDR2 is SQIVND (reference sequence). This CDR3 has 15 amino acids. The DNA of the CDR3 is TGTGCCAGTAGTCGACGGACAGGCGCCAATCAGCCCCAGCATTTT. Encoded protein: CASSRRTGANQPQHF.

This CDR3 is CAWEYRAGRTF. The DNA of the CDR3 is TGTGCCTGGGAGTACCGGGCAGGGCGCACCTTC. This chain links TRBV30 with TRBJ1-2, with a possible D match to TRBD1 (5 bases). Germline V gene data show CDR1 as GTSNPN and CDR2 as SVGIG (reference sequence). The CDR3 runs 11 residues. Between the trimmed V and J ends, which lost 5 bases and 13 bases, there was a span of 17 bases.

V usage is TRBV27 and J usage is TRBJ1-2, with D possibly being TRBD1 (6 bases). The germline V gene has CDR1 MNHEY and CDR2 SMNVEV (reference sequence). Trimming removed 6 bases at V and 8 bases at J, with 19 bases between. This CDR3 spans 14 amino acids. CDR3 sequence (DNA): TGTGCCAGCAGCCCCAACCGAGGGGGAAACGGCTACACCTTC. It translates to CASSPNRGGNGYTF.

The CDR3 loop is CASSGGRVYTQYF. CDR3 bases: TGTGCCAGCAGCGGGGGGAGGGTCTATACGCAGTATTTT. This sequence joins TRBV11-2 and TRBJ2-3; 7 nucleotides line up with TRBD2. The junction had 6 bases not matched to a gene; V was cut back by 5 bases and J by 7 bases. This CDR3 is built from 13 residues. From germline, CDR1 is SGHAT and CDR2 FQNNGV.

The genes are TRBV5-4 and TRBJ2-1, with D possibly matching TRBD1 (5 bases). The CDR3 length is 15 residues. Trimming left V 3 bases short and J 5 bases short, with 15 bases between. Germline lookup yields CDR1 SGHNT and CDR2 YYREEE (reference sequence). CDR3 sequence (DNA): TGTGCCAGCAGCTCCAGGGCCCTGGGTAACAATGAGCAGTTCTTC. Translated, it gives CASSSRALGNNEQFF.

This chain connects TRBV5-6 to TRBJ2-6; D is uncertain. Trimming stripped 4 bases from V and 4 bases from J, with 18 bases between. The CDR3 loop spans 17 amino acids. The germline V gene has CDR1 SGHDT and CDR2 YYEEEE. CDR3 loop: CASSHQAFLSGANVLTF. The CDR3 DNA sequence: TGTGCCAGCAGCCACCAGGCCTTCCTTTCCGGGGCCAACGTCCTGACTTTC.

The rearrangement uses TRBV19 and TRBJ1-2; TRBD1 matches at 10 bases. The germline gives CDR1 LNHDA, CDR2 SQIVND (reference sequence). The CDR3 extends over 15 amino acids. V lost 9 bases to trimming and J lost 3 bases; unmatched junction nucleotides: 10. This chain's CDR3 is CASRASGTGDYGYTF. The CDR3 bases are TGTGCCAGCAGAGCTTCCGGGACAGGGGACTATGGCTACACCTTC.

The V and J genes are TRBV5-1 and TRBJ1-4; D is ambiguous. V lost 4 bases and J 8 bases, leaving 12 bases between the germline ends. CDR3 length: 13 amino acids. Germline V CDR1 and CDR2: SGHRS, YFSETQ. Here the CDR3 reads CASSPRGLEKLFF. In DNA, the CDR3 is TGCGCCAGCAGCCCCAGAGGTTTGGAAAAACTGTTTTTT.

The rearrangement links TRBV29-1 to TRBJ1-1; TRBD1 aligns across 9 bases. Germline trimming cut 3 bases from V and 1 base from J; bases unmatched to any gene: 9. The CDR3 has 16 residues. CDR1 SQVTM and CDR2 ANQGSEA come from the germline V gene. The chain's CDR3 is CSVENGGQGGNTEAFF. DNA for the CDR3: TGCAGCGTTGAGAACGGGGGACAGGGAGGGAACACTGAAGCTTTCTTT.